This T cell receptor beta chain was captured by sequencing in a study of shared clonotypes between healthy human individuals. Participating donors were healthy, HIV-negative adults free of recent acute infections or vaccinations. About this clone: This sample includes further DNA sequences coding for the same CDR3.

V shed 2 bases and J shed 0 bases, with 9 bases lying between them. In germline, CDR1 is SGHNT, CDR2 YYREEE (reference sequence). This CDR3 spans 14 amino acids. An even split of each subset's genomic DNA across several immunoSEQ plates was performed. Authors' data handling: Sequence data from immunoSEQ were junction-only and lacked quality scores; consequently, filtering differed. Generated by immunoSEQ multiplex PCR, the TCRdb table keeps only in-frame clones and is missing some. V, J and clone size derive from that table, while D and trimming were established from the DNA sequence. The sample includes some 900,000 clones, approximately 76% seen only once; the top ten take roughly 1.5%.

This receptor was obtained from a young man in good health. Specimen: memory CD4+ T cells sorted from blood. Noted subset: CD45RA-negative fraction. The chain links TRBV5-4 to TRBJ2-7, with D tentatively TRBD1 (6 bases). CDR3 protein: CASSLDRYSYEQYF. CDR3 bases: TGTGCCAGCAGCTTAGACAGGTACTCCTACGAGCAGTACTTC. Using reference TRBV5-4 and TRBJ2-7 for the parts outside the CDR3, the full variable domain is ETGVTQSPTHLIKTRGQQVTLRCSSQSGHNTVSWYQQALGQGPQFIFQYYREEENGRGNFPPRFSGLQFPNYSSELNVNALELDDSALYLCASSLDRYSYEQYFGPGTRLTVT.